One and the same sample provided the 19 T cell receptor beta chains below, sequenced in a study of T-cell memory formation after mild COVID-19 (dated by TCRdb to about 2021). The library was generated by 5' RACE. The reads were generated on an Illumina NovaSeq 6000. Starting from the raw public reads, TCRdb applied fastp trimming at Q25, assembled clones with MiXCR and retained in-frame beta chains. One record per CDR3 amino acid sequence lists the most common genes and DNA. Within this sample are approximately 290,000 distinct CDR3 sequences, with roughly a fifth of them counted one time only. The ten largest clones take up under 25% of the sample. The sample consisted of PBMCs or a T cell subset sorted from them (not recorded which). These TCRs come from a man younger than 35 who had mild COVID-19 (a few samples of this study predate the infection). The sample titles of this study are shuffled in the database, so cell type and time point are left out; the donor was told from shared clones.

Many counts were recorded for this clonotype. The chain couples TRBV6-4 to TRBJ2-2; perhaps TRBD1 as D (5 bases). V lost 4 bases and J 2 bases, leaving 5 bases between the germline ends. Germline CDR1 is MRHNA and CDR2 is SNTAGT. The CDR3 covers 13 residues. CDR3 amino acids: CASSGTNTGELFF. In nucleotides, the CDR3 is TGTGCCAGCAGTGGGACAAACACCGGGGAGCTGTTTTTT.

The table lists this clonotype with a few counts. This chain connects TRBV18 to TRBJ2-5; the match to TRBD1 covers 8 bases. CDR3 length: 15 amino acids. Germline loops: CDR1 KGHSH, CDR2 LQKENI. Germline trimming cut 5 bases from V and 2 bases from J; bases unmatched to any gene: 7. DNA of the CDR3: TGTGCCAGCTCATTGGTCTGGACAGGGCAAGAGACCCAGTACTTC. This sequence encodes CASSLVWTGQETQYF.

This clonotype was counted a single time. The CDR3 protein is CASSFFPGRSGNTIYF. Here the CDR3 DNA reads TGTGCCAGCAGTTTCTTCCCGGGCCGTTCTGGAAACACCATATATTTT. The chain joins TRBV12-3 or TRBV12-4 to TRBJ1-3; D remains ambiguous. The CDR3 is made up of 16 amino acids. Trimming pared 3 bases from V and 1 base from J, leaving 13 bases between.

This clonotype was observed a handful of times. V gene TRBV15 combines with J gene TRBJ2-3; 10 bases agree with TRBD2. Germline CDR1 LNHNV, CDR2 YYDKDF (reference sequence). The V segment lost 4 bases and the J segment 1 base; nucleotides outside the gene matches: 2. This CDR3 contains 15 residues. The CDR3 here is CATSMLAGGTDTQYF. CDR3 bases: TGTGCCACCAGCATGCTAGCGGGGGGCACAGATACGCAGTATTTT.

This clonotype was seen ten or more times. V usage is TRBV7-2 and J usage is TRBJ2-1, with D perhaps TRBD1 (5 bases). Trimming took 3 bases from V and 9 from J, leaving 15 bases between them. This CDR3 is 14 amino acids long. Germline V gives CDR1 SGHTA, CDR2 FQGNSA. The CDR3 region is CASSFRVSGPEQFF. CDR3 in DNA: TGTGCCAGCAGCTTCAGGGTTTCGGGTCCTGAGCAGTTCTTC. Variable domain in full (rest from reference TRBV7-2 and TRBJ2-1): GAGVSQSPSNKVTEKGKDVELRCDPISGHTALYWYRQSLGQGLEFLIYFQGNSAPDKSGLPSDRFSAERTGGSVSTLTIQRTQQEDSAVYLCASSFRVSGPEQFFGPGTRLTVL.

V and J are TRBV5-6 and TRBJ2-6; D gene unclear. This CDR3 is 15 amino acids long. Germline assignment: CDR1 SGHDT and CDR2 YYEEEE. Trimming took 2 bases from V and 0 from J, leaving 6 bases between them. This CDR3 reads CASSFGYSGANVLTF. The CDR3 DNA is TGTGCCAGCAGCTTTGGGTACTCTGGGGCCAACGTCCTGACTTTC.

The chain uses TRBV4-1 and TRBJ2-1; the D gene is possibly TRBD2 (7 bases). Germline V CDR1 and CDR2: MGHRA, YSYEKL. V lost 6 bases and J lost 5, with 20 bases in between. This CDR3 is built from 16 residues. CDR3 sequence (DNA): TGCGCCAGCAGACAACAAGGAGACGGGGGGCACAATGAGCAGTTCTTC. It encodes CASRQQGDGGHNEQFF.

DNA of the CDR3: TGTGCCAGCAGCTTATCCCGAGCGGGGGGGCCAGATACGCAGTATTTT. Its translation is CASSLSRAGGPDTQYF. The chain employs TRBV7-9 and TRBJ2-3, with TRBD2 matching over 10 bases. V shed 2 bases, J shed 4 bases, and the junction held 6 bases outside the gene matches. Per germline, CDR1 SEHNR and CDR2 FQNEAQ (reference sequence). The CDR3 sequence is 16 residues long.

This clonotype was found a few times. J is TRBJ1-1 and V is TRBV5-1, with D unresolved. From germline, CDR1 is SGHRS and CDR2 YFSETQ. The V and J ends lost 4 bases and 3 bases respectively, with 10 bases between them. This CDR3 contains 13 residues. The CDR3: CASSPKSDTEAFF. The CDR3 DNA reads as TGCGCCAGCAGCCCGAAGTCGGACACTGAAGCTTTCTTT.

The chain couples TRBV5-1 to TRBJ2-1; D is unclear. Germline values: CDR1 SGHRS, CDR2 YFSETQ. The V end lost 4 bases, the J end lost 5 bases, and 19 bases lay between the germline ends. The CDR3 extends over 16 amino acids. CDR3 loop: CASSPPTADPDNEQFF. The CDR3 nucleotides are TGCGCCAGCAGCCCCCCGACCGCGGATCCCGACAATGAGCAGTTCTTC.

The V call is TRBV9, the J call TRBJ2-3, with TRBD2 matching over 9 bases. In germline, CDR1 is SGDLS, CDR2 YYNGEE. This CDR3 spans 16 amino acids. The trim removed 4 bases at V and 3 bases at J, leaving 9 bases unmatched. The CDR3 sequence is CASSLEGLARTDTQYF. In DNA, the CDR3 is TGTGCCAGCAGCCTAGAGGGACTAGCAAGGACAGATACGCAGTATTTT.

The CDR3 spells CASFKSGELFF. CDR3 nucleotides: TGTGCCAGCTTCAAGAGCGGGGAGCTGTTTTTT. The chain links TRBV6-2 or TRBV6-3 to TRBJ2-2; D is unresolved. Trimming pared 8 bases from V and 7 bases from J, leaving 8 bases between. There are 11 residues in the CDR3. Germline loops: CDR1 MNHEY, CDR2 SVGEGT.

This sequence joins TRBV5-1 and TRBJ1-2; 9 bases map to TRBD1. J was trimmed by 6 bases and V by 0 bases; bases with no gene match: 3. Germline-derived CDR1 and CDR2 are SGHRS and YFSETQ. This CDR3 has 14 residues. The CDR3 DNA is TGCGCCAGCAGCTTGGGACAGGGGGAGGATGGCTACACCTTC. It codes for CASSLGQGEDGYTF.

This clonotype was seen many times. J is TRBJ2-7 and V is TRBV7-2; D is ambiguous. The CDR3 runs 11 residues. Deletions cut 5 bases from V and 6 bases from J, with 8 bases between. Per the germline V gene, CDR1 is SGHTA and CDR2 is FQGNSA. CDR3 DNA sequence: TGTGCCAGCAGCCTCCTAGTCGAGCAGTACTTC. It yields the protein CASSLLVEQYF. The full variable domain, completed using reference TRBV7-2 and TRBJ2-7, is GAGVSQSPSNKVTEKGKDVELRCDPISGHTALYWYRQSLGQGLEFLIYFQGNSAPDKSGLPSDRFSAERTGGSVSTLTIQRTQQEDSAVYLCASSLLVEQYFGPGTRLTVT.

This rearrangement joins TRBV4-2 to TRBJ1-5; D uncertain. Germline CDR1 LGHNA, CDR2 YNFKEQ. The CDR3 is 16 amino acids. Trimming pared 4 bases from V and 5 bases from J, leaving 18 bases between. For the CDR3, the DNA is TGTGCCAGCAGCCCCCGGGTTGATACCTTATATCAGCCCCAGCATTTT. Translating it yields CASSPRVDTLYQPQHF.

There are a few counts of this clonotype. This chain joins TRBV9 and TRBJ2-2, with unresolved D. Looked up from germline, CDR1 is SGDLS and CDR2 is YYNGEE. V was shortened by 6 bases and J by 4 bases, with 19 bases between the two germline ends. The CDR3 length is 16 residues. The CDR3 DNA reads as TGTGCCAGCAACTCACCGGTTACGGGTTCCACCGGGGAGCTGTTTTTT. Translated, it gives CASNSPVTGSTGELFF.

The chain couples TRBV2 to TRBJ2-1; 7 bases match TRBD1. The CDR3 totals 15 residues. V trimming: 2 bases; J trimming: 5 bases; junction bases outside the gene matches: 6. Per germline, CDR1 SNHLY and CDR2 FYNNEI. CDR3 DNA: TGTGCCAGCAGTGAATACAGGGGAATTGACAATGAGCAGTTCTTC. Protein sequence: CASSEYRGIDNEQFF.

Only a few counts were recorded for this clonotype. This sequence joins TRBV7-2 and TRBJ1-5, with 10 positions matching TRBD1. Germline CDR1 and CDR2: SGHTA and FQGNSA. V lost 5 bases to trimming and J lost 7 bases; unmatched junction nucleotides: 5. There are 14 residues in the CDR3. The CDR3 protein is CASSPDRGKQPQHF. The CDR3 coding sequence is TGTGCCAGCAGCCCGGACAGGGGGAAGCAGCCCCAGCATTTT.

V and J are TRBV5-1 and TRBJ2-7; D gene unclear. The CDR3 contains 14 residues. V was shortened by 7 bases and J by 7 bases, with 21 bases between the two germline ends. The germline gives CDR1 SGHRS, CDR2 YFSETQ. In DNA form, the CDR3 reads TGCGCCAGCTCTAAAGATGCGATCGTACTGGAGCAGTACTTC. It codes for CASSKDAIVLEQYF.